The 19 T cell receptor beta chains reported below all come from one sample, sequenced in a study of blood T cells in healthy people across ages. With a J-beta primer mix and a sample-barcoded 5' primer, a second PCR ran 7 to 11 cycles. TCRdb redid the calling of the 5' RACE reads with MiXCR, one entry per CDR3 protein. The sample includes about 570,000 distinct CDR3 sequences, about 27% of them seen just once. These records were also assigned to another study, of T cells of mothers and their children.

What was sequenced was blood. These receptor sequences come from a boy between 2 and 15 years old in good health.

This rearrangement joins TRBV7-2 to TRBJ2-7; the D gene is possibly TRBD2 (6 bases). The V gene's germline CDR1 is SGHTA and CDR2 FQGNSA. The length of the CDR3 is 15 residues. Trimming pared 0 bases from V and 6 bases from J, leaving 15 bases between. DNA for the CDR3: TGTGCCAGCAGCTTAGCGCGGGGTTCAATTGGCGAGCAGTACTTC. Its protein product is CASSLARGSIGEQYF.

This clonotype was counted only a few times. The rearrangement uses TRBV2 and TRBJ2-5; 10 bases fit TRBD2. The junction had 6 bases not matched to a gene; V was cut back by 4 bases and J by 1 base. CDR1 is SNHLY, CDR2 FYNNEI, per germline. This CDR3 region has 16 residues. For the CDR3, the DNA is TGTGCCAGCAGTGTCACTAGCGGGAACCTCCAAGAGACCCAGTACTTC. Encoded protein: CASSVTSGNLQETQYF.

This chain joins TRBV6-2 or TRBV6-3 and TRBJ2-3; D gene ambiguous. CDR1 is MNHEY and CDR2 is SVGEGT in the germline V gene. The CDR3 is 15 residues long. V shed 2 bases and J shed 0 bases, with 9 bases lying between them. CDR3 residues: CASSYAPTSTDTQYF. CDR3 in DNA: TGTGCCAGCAGTTACGCGCCTACAAGCACAGATACGCAGTATTTT.

This clonotype was counted a few times. This chain links TRBV9 with TRBJ1-3; D is uncertain. This CDR3 has 14 residues. The germline V and J ends were trimmed by 0 bases and 4 bases, with 8 bases remaining between them. Germline-derived CDR1 and CDR2 are SGDLS and YYNGEE. The CDR3 here is CASSVGTSGNTIYF. The DNA for the CDR3 is TGTGCCAGCAGCGTAGGGACGTCCGGAAACACCATATATTTT.

This clonotype has just a few counts. CDR3 region: CSVELPQTYEQYF. The CDR3, as DNA: TGCAGCGTTGAACTCCCACAGACCTACGAGCAGTACTTC. The genes are TRBV29-1 and TRBJ2-7; D gene ambiguous. The CDR3 loop spans 13 amino acids. V was trimmed by 2 bases and J by 2 bases, leaving 10 bases between them. Germline loops: CDR1 SQVTM, CDR2 ANQGSEA.

There are a few counts of this clonotype. This sequence joins TRBV12-3 or TRBV12-4 and TRBJ1-2; 7 bases are shared with TRBD1. With 3 bases clipped from V and 5 bases from J, the junction kept 6 bases outside the gene matches. This CDR3 region has 14 residues. CDR3 nucleotides: TGTGCCAGCAGTTTGAGGGGGCCGGGGTATGGCTACACCTTC. Protein product: CASSLRGPGYGYTF.

The chain recombines TRBV5-1 with TRBJ2-7; D possibly corresponds to TRBD1 (7 bases). With 3 bases removed from V and 5 bases from J, the gap between germline ends came to 15 bases. This CDR3 has 14 amino acids. Germline CDR1 reads SGHRS; CDR2 reads YFSETQ. DNA for the CDR3: TGCGCCAGCAGCTCGACAGGGAGGAACAACGAGCAGTACTTC. Its protein product is CASSSTGRNNEQYF.

This sequence joins TRBV7-9 and TRBJ2-5, with 9 bases fitting TRBD2. Germline lookup yields CDR1 SEHNR and CDR2 FQNEAQ (reference sequence). Trimming at V came to 5 bases and at J to 1 base, leaving 5 bases not matched to a gene. CDR3 length equals 15 residues. The CDR3 DNA follows: TGTGCCAGCAGCACTTCTAGCGGGACCCAAGAGACCCAGTACTTC. It is translated as CASSTSSGTQETQYF.

In its sample, this clonotype was seen many times. The chain is built from TRBV7-9 and TRBJ2-7, with D perhaps matching TRBD1 (6 bases). Trimming cost V 6 bases and J 0 bases, with 18 bases left between them. The CDR3 runs to 16 residues. CDR1 is SEHNR, CDR2 FQNEAQ, per germline (reference sequence). CDR3 region: CASSADGQFLSYEQYF. CDR3 nucleotide sequence: TGTGCCAGCAGTGCCGATGGACAGTTTCTCTCCTACGAGCAGTACTTC.

This sequence joins TRBV27 and TRBJ1-1, with D possibly TRBD1 on 5 matching bases. CDR1 is MNHEY, CDR2 SMNVEV, per germline (reference sequence). The ends were cut back, 3 bases at V and 6 bases at J, with 11 bases in the middle. The CDR3 extends over 13 amino acids. The CDR3 spells CASSFGRVSEAFF. As DNA, the CDR3 is TGTGCCAGCAGTTTCGGCAGGGTCTCTGAAGCTTTCTTT.

In this sample, this clonotype turned up a few times. The chain recombines TRBV20-1 with TRBJ1-4; weak D call: TRBD1 (5 bases). The germline V gene has CDR1 DFQATT and CDR2 SNEGSKA (reference sequence). The CDR3 runs to 12 residues. The V gene lost 6 bases and the J gene lost 11 bases, with 16 bases spanning the gap. In DNA, the CDR3 is TGCAGTGCGGGGCAGGGAGAGGGTAAACTGTTTTTT. Translation: CSAGQGEGKLFF.

V is TRBV7-8 and J is TRBJ2-4; 12 nucleotides line up with TRBD2. Germline loops: CDR1 SGHVS, CDR2 FQNEAQ. The CDR3 consists of 17 residues. The V and J ends lost 5 bases and 6 bases, in that order; junction bases with no gene match: 11. In DNA, the CDR3 is TGTGCCAGCAGCACCTCGACTAGCGGGAGTCGCCCAAACATTCAGTACTTC. The encoded protein is CASSTSTSGSRPNIQYF.

J is TRBJ2-5 and V is TRBV20-1; D is unclear. Near its end, the DNA agrees better with TRBJ2-1, so the J call may be wrong. The CDR3 spans 13 residues. CDR1 and CDR2 (germline): DFQATT, SNEGSKA (reference sequence). CDR3 protein: CSPRKMLGNEQFF. In DNA form, the CDR3 reads TGCAGTCCCAGAAAGATGCTAGGGAATGAGCAGTTCTTC.

This chain uses TRBV7-6 with TRBJ2-2; 9 bases are a match to TRBD2. Trimming took 1 base from V and 1 from J; bases not matched to a gene: 7. Germline values: CDR1 SGHVS, CDR2 FNYEAQ. This CDR3 has 18 amino acids. This chain's CDR3 is CASSLGVSGSENTGELFF. CDR3 bases: TGTGCCAGCAGCTTAGGCGTTAGCGGGAGTGAGAACACCGGGGAGCTGTTTTTT.

The count of this clonotype is one. A much larger clone lies a single base off, so this may be a read error. The rearrangement uses TRBV29-1 and TRBJ1-1; maybe TRBD1 (6 bases). Deletions cut 7 bases from V and 1 base from J, with 13 bases between. Looked up from germline, CDR1 is SQVTM and CDR2 is ANQGSEA. The length of the CDR3 is 13 residues. The CDR3 region is CSGAGHPNTEAFF. CDR3 bases: TGCAGCGGCGCGGGACACCCGAACACTGAAGCTTTCTTT.

The sample holds many counts of this clonotype. The CDR3, as DNA: TGTGCCAGCAGCTCGATTAGTGGCCCAGATCAGGGCCCTACTAGCACAGATACGCAGTATTTT. Translating gives CASSSISGPDQGPTSTDTQYF. This chain connects TRBV7-8 to TRBJ2-3; maybe TRBD1 (5 bases). The germline gives CDR1 SGHVS, CDR2 FQNEAQ. The CDR3 consists of 21 residues. The V end was cut by 4 bases, the J end by 0 bases, with 29 bases between.

The table lists this clonotype with a few counts. The V gene is TRBV10-2, the J gene TRBJ2-1; 7 nucleotides agree with TRBD2. The CDR3 contains 14 residues. V dropped 6 bases and J dropped 2; count of bases not matched to a gene: 4. Germline V gives CDR1 WSHSY, CDR2 SAAADI. CDR3: CASSGRIAYNEQFF. The CDR3, as DNA: TGCGCCAGCAGCGGGAGGATAGCCTACAATGAGCAGTTCTTC.

This clonotype was detected only a few times. This rearrangement joins TRBV15 to TRBJ2-7; D possibly corresponds to TRBD2 (6 bases). Germline CDR1 reads LNHNV; CDR2 reads YYDKDF (reference sequence). Trimming cost V 0 bases and J 3 bases, with 9 bases left between them. This CDR3 comprises 14 residues. CDR3 DNA: TGTGCCACCAGCAGAGATGCGGGACTCTACGAGCAGTACTTC. Amino acids: CATSRDAGLYEQYF.

The gene calls are TRBV10-2 and TRBJ2-7; possible D gene TRBD1, 6 bases. The DNA end is a closer match to TRBJ2-1, so the J assignment may be wrong. The CDR3 has 14 amino acids. CDR1 and CDR2 (germline): WSHSY, SAAADI. In DNA, the CDR3 is TGCGCCAGCAGGAAAGGACAGTATAGTGATGAGCAGTTCTTC. It translates to CASRKGQYSDEQFF.